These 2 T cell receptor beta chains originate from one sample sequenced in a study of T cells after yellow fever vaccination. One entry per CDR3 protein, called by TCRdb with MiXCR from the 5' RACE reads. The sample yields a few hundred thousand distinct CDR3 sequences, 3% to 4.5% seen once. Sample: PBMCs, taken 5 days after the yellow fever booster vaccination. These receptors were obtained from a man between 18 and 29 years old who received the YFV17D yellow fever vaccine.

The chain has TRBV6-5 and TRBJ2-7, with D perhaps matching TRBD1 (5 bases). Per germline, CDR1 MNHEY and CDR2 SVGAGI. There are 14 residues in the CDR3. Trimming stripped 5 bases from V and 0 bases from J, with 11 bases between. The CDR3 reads CASSPDSHSYEQYF. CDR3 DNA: TGTGCCAGCAGTCCTGACAGCCACTCCTACGAGCAGTACTTC.

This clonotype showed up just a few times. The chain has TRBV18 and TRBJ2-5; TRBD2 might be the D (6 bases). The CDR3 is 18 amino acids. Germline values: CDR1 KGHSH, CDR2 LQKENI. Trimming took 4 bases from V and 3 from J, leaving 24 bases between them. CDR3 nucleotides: TGTGCCAGCTCACACCTGCCTACATCCGGGACTCATAAAGAGACCCAGTACTTC. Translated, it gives CASSHLPTSGTHKETQYF.